A few counts support the clone carrying this T cell receptor beta chain. Its target is unknown. Germline-derived CDR1 and CDR2 are SQVTM and ANQGSEA. The CDR3 is 15 amino acids. V was clipped by 2 bases and J by 1 base, with 14 bases between them. Expressed TCRB transcripts were sequenced after all isolated RNA was converted to cDNA. Naive, central memory and regulatory T cell samples averaged about 3.3 million immunoSEQ reads each. Assay: immunoSEQ multiplex PCR; the TCRdb copy retains only in-frame clones and omits some. The sample lists roughly 250,000 clones, more than 65% seen once, with approximately 0.053% in the top ten. This sample was taken from a study of beta chain features in type 1 diabetes. Study-wide results and caveats: Insertion counts at VDJ junctions were lower in type 1 diabetes patients, who also showed more deletions there.

The sample taken for sequencing was naive CD4+ T cells from blood. This sequence joins TRBV29-1 and TRBJ2-5, with D perhaps TRBD2 (5 bases). The clonotype originates from a man younger than 40 in good health. The CDR3, as DNA: TGCAGCGTTGAAAGAGGAGGAGTGCTCCAAGAGACCCAGTACTTC. Its translation: CSVERGGVLQETQYF.